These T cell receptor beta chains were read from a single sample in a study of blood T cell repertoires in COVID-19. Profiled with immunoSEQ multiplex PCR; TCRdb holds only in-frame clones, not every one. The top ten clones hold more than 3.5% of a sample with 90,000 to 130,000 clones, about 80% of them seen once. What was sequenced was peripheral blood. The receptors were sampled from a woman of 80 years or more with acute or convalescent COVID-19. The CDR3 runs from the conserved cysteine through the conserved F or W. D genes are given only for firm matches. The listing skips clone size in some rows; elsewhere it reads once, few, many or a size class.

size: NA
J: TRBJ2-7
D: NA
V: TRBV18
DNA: TGTGCCAGCTCACCTCCAGCGGGTGATTCCTACGAGCAGTACTTC
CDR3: CASSPPAGDSYEQYF

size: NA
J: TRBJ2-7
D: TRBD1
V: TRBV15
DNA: TGTGCCACCAGCAGCCAAAGGGGACAGGGGGCTGTCGAGCAGTACTTC
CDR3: CATSSQRGQGAVEQYF

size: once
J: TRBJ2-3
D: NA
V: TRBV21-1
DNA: TGTGCCAACCACAAGCAGTATTTT
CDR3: CANHKQYF

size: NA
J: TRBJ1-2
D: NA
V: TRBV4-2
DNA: TGTGCCAGCAGCCAAGAGGTTGGCAGGCGCAGTAGATATGGCTACACCTTC
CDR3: CASSQEVGRRSRYGYTF

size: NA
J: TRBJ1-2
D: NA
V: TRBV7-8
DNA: TGTGCCAGCAGCTTAGCCCGACTCCTGTTCTATGGCTACACCTTC
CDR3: CASSLARLLFYGYTF

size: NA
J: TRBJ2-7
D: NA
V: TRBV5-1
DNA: TGCGCCAGCAGCTTGGTTCCCGGGGGTACGGGCTACGAGCAGTACTTC
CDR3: CASSLVPGGTGYEQYF

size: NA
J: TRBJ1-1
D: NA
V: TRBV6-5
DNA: TGTGCCAGCAGTTACCAGGGGAGCACTGAAGCTTTCTTT
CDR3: CASSYQGSTEAFF

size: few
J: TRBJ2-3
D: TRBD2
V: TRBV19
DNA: TGTGCCAGTAGTATGCGGCGTGATAGCGGGGGGGCAGATACGCAGTATTTT
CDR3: CASSMRRDSGGADTQYF

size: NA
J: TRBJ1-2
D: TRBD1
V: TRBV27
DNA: TGTGCCAGCAGTTCCCGGACAGGGCACTATGGCTACACCTTC
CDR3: CASSSRTGHYGYTF

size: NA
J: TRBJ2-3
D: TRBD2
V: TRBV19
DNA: TGTGCCAGTAGTATGGCAGCGGGGGCCGGGGTTACGCAGTATTTT
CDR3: CASSMAAGAGVTQYF

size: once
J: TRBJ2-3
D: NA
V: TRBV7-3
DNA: TGTGCCAGCAGCCCCATGGGAGCAGATACACAGTATTTT
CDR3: CASSPMGADTQYF

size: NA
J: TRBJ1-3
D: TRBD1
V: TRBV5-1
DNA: TGCGCCAGCAGCTTGGAAGGGGGCAGCTCTGGAAACACCATATATTTT
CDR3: CASSLEGGSSGNTIYF

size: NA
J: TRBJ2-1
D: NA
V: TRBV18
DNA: TGTGCCAGCTCACCAAACGAGGGCTTCACGACCTACAATGAGCAGTTCTTC
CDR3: CASSPNEGFTTYNEQFF

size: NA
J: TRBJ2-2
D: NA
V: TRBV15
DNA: TGTGCCACCAGCAGAGAACAGGTTACCGGGGAGCTGTTTTTT
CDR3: CATSREQVTGELFF

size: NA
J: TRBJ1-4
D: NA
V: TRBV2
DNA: TGTGCCAGCAGTGAAGGAAGGGGAGGTGAAAAACTGTTTTTT
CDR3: CASSEGRGGEKLFF

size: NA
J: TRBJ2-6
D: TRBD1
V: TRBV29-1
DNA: TGCAGCGTTGGGAAACAGGGGGCTGCTGGGGCCAACGTCCTGACTTTC
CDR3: CSVGKQGAAGANVLTF

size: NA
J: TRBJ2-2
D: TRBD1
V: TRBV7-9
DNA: TGTGCCAGCAGCCGAGGGACAGGGAACACCGGGGAGCTGTTTTTT
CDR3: CASSRGTGNTGELFF

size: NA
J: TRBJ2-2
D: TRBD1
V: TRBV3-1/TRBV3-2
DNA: TGTGCCAGCAGCCAAGCTAACAGGGGGCCGAACACCGGGGAGCTGTTTTTT
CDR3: CASSQANRGPNTGELFF

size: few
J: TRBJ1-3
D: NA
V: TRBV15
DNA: TGTGCCACCAGCAGAGATCCAGGGTCTGGAAACACCATATATTTT
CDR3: CATSRDPGSGNTIYF

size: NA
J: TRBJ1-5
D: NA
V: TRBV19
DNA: TGTGCCAGTAGTATACGGGGGGCGCGCGGTCAGCCCCAGCATTTT
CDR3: CASSIRGARGQPQHF

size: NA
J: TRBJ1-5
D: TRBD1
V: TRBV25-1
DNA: TGTGCCAGCGAACAGACAGGGCGAAATCAGCCCCAGCATTTT
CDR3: CASEQTGRNQPQHF

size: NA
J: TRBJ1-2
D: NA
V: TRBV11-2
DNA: TGTGCCAGCAGCTTAGACAGGGGATACGGCTATGGCTACACCTTC
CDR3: CASSLDRGYGYGYTF

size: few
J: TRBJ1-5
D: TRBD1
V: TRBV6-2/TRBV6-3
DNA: TGTGCCAGCAGTCCCTACAGGGGGCGCGTCAATCAGCCCCAGCATTTT
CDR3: CASSPYRGRVNQPQHF

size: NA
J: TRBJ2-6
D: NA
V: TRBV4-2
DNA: TGTGCCAGCAGCACAGGGGGGGGGACTGGGGCCAACGTCCTGACTTTC
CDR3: CASSTGGGTGANVLTF

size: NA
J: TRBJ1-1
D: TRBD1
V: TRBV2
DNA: TGTGCCAGCAGAGGGACAGGGGGCGGTGAAGCTTTCTTT
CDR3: CASRGTGGGEAFF

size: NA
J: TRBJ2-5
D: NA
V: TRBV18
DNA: TGTGCCAGCTCACCCCAGGGTAACCAAGAGACCCAGTACTTC
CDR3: CASSPQGNQETQYF

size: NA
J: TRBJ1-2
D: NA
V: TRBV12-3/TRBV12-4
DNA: TGTGCCAGCAGTTTATCCGAGTATGGCTACACCTTC
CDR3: CASSLSEYGYTF

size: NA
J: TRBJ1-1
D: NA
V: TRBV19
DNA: TGTGCCAGTCCCCCGAATATAGGACTCTTGAACACTGAAGCTTTCTTT
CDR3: CASPPNIGLLNTEAFF

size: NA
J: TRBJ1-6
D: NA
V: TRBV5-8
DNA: TGTGCCAGCAGCTTGAGAGGCTTCTGGAATCCATCACCCCTCCACTTT
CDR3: CASSLRGFWNPSPLHF